The rows below give T cell receptor beta chains drawn from one sample of a study of shared clonotypes between healthy human individuals. TCRdb's copy holds only in-frame clones and misses some; the assay was immunoSEQ multiplex PCR. The sample has about 2.2 million clones, 85% to 95% seen once. The sample was naive CD8+ T cells from PBMCs. These receptors were obtained from a man younger than 35 in good health. Some clones in this sample may be carry-over from other donors' samples. CDR3s include the opening cysteine and the closing phenylalanine or tryptophan. Fields, in order: clone size, J gene, D gene, V gene, CDR3 protein. A D gene is named only where the DNA matches it firmly. Clone size is given for some rows only: seen once, a few or many times, or a class if the clone is expanded.

clone_size: -
j_call: TRBJ2-7
d_call: TRBD1
v_call: TRBV4-3
cdr3_aa: CASSQDVSTGGFDEQYF

clone_size: -
j_call: TRBJ2-2
d_call: -
v_call: TRBV7-3
cdr3_aa: CASGRPNTGELFF

clone_size: -
j_call: TRBJ2-1
d_call: TRBD2
v_call: TRBV4-3
cdr3_aa: CASSRGLGLYNEQFF

clone_size: -
j_call: TRBJ1-1
d_call: -
v_call: TRBV11-2
cdr3_aa: CASSLVNVRNTEAFF

clone_size: -
j_call: TRBJ2-7
d_call: -
v_call: TRBV10-2
cdr3_aa: CASSERQAFAYEQYF

clone_size: -
j_call: TRBJ2-2
d_call: -
v_call: TRBV30
cdr3_aa: CAWSSSSAGELFF

clone_size: -
j_call: TRBJ2-7
d_call: TRBD2
v_call: TRBV11-2
cdr3_aa: CASSFGTSGSYEQYF

clone_size: -
j_call: TRBJ2-7
d_call: TRBD2
v_call: TRBV27
cdr3_aa: CASKRLAGGTYEQYF

clone_size: -
j_call: TRBJ2-1
d_call: TRBD2
v_call: TRBV11-2
cdr3_aa: CASSSLAGGYNEQFF

clone_size: -
j_call: TRBJ1-5
d_call: -
v_call: TRBV2
cdr3_aa: CASRIGVLQPQHF

clone_size: -
j_call: TRBJ2-7
d_call: -
v_call: TRBV6-6
cdr3_aa: CASSYSPGEQYF

clone_size: -
j_call: TRBJ2-1
d_call: TRBD2
v_call: TRBV7-9
cdr3_aa: CASRPPGGGPEYNEQFF

clone_size: -
j_call: TRBJ2-7
d_call: TRBD1
v_call: TRBV15
cdr3_aa: CATTHTDRVHEQYF

clone_size: -
j_call: TRBJ1-1
d_call: -
v_call: TRBV25-1
cdr3_aa: CASSESVFGTEAFF

clone_size: -
j_call: TRBJ2-5
d_call: TRBD1
v_call: TRBV9
cdr3_aa: CASSVSGQGVETQYF

clone_size: once
j_call: TRBJ2-2
d_call: -
v_call: TRBV11-3
cdr3_aa: CASSPDPTGELFF

clone_size: -
j_call: TRBJ2-1
d_call: -
v_call: TRBV20-1
cdr3_aa: CSAPRGYEQFF

clone_size: -
j_call: TRBJ2-7
d_call: TRBD2
v_call: TRBV4-2
cdr3_aa: CASSPTSGAYEQYF

clone_size: -
j_call: TRBJ2-3
d_call: TRBD1
v_call: TRBV7-9
cdr3_aa: CASRSPEQGASTDTQYF

clone_size: once
j_call: TRBJ2-7
d_call: -
v_call: TRBV2
cdr3_aa: CASIDWASYEQYF

clone_size: -
j_call: TRBJ2-7
d_call: -
v_call: TRBV4-1
cdr3_aa: CASSQDSRGHLSYEQYF

clone_size: -
j_call: TRBJ2-2
d_call: TRBD1
v_call: TRBV28
cdr3_aa: CASRPVSLRQGANTGELFF

clone_size: -
j_call: TRBJ1-5
d_call: TRBD1
v_call: TRBV19
cdr3_aa: CASSIDPRQGNNQPQHF

clone_size: -
j_call: TRBJ1-2
d_call: -
v_call: TRBV7-9
cdr3_aa: CASSLGGQYGYTF

clone_size: once
j_call: TRBJ2-7
d_call: -
v_call: TRBV27
cdr3_aa: CASSKNVAIYGQYF

clone_size: once
j_call: TRBJ1-2
d_call: TRBD1
v_call: TRBV30
cdr3_aa: CAWDGDRESYGYTF

clone_size: -
j_call: TRBJ2-1
d_call: TRBD1
v_call: TRBV11-2
cdr3_aa: CASSLERDRGLNEQFF

clone_size: -
j_call: TRBJ1-5
d_call: TRBD1
v_call: TRBV6-4
cdr3_aa: CASKDRGNQPQHF

clone_size: -
j_call: -
d_call: -
v_call: TRBV28
cdr3_aa: CASWTASYEQYF

clone_size: -
j_call: TRBJ1-3
d_call: -
v_call: TRBV15
cdr3_aa: CATSRGTFSGNTIYF

clone_size: -
j_call: TRBJ2-5
d_call: -
v_call: TRBV28
cdr3_aa: CASSLLQETQYF

clone_size: -
j_call: TRBJ1-3
d_call: -
v_call: TRBV7-9
cdr3_aa: CASSSSNTIYF

clone_size: -
j_call: TRBJ2-4
d_call: -
v_call: TRBV19
cdr3_aa: CASTPDNGGTLAKNIQYF

clone_size: -
j_call: TRBJ2-2
d_call: TRBD1
v_call: TRBV7-3
cdr3_aa: CASSLTLNVQGDTGELFF

clone_size: -
j_call: TRBJ1-1
d_call: -
v_call: TRBV5-1
cdr3_aa: CASSPLQKRGTEAFF

clone_size: -
j_call: TRBJ2-2
d_call: TRBD2
v_call: TRBV4-3
cdr3_aa: CASSQGLAGVNTGELFF

clone_size: -
j_call: TRBJ2-7
d_call: TRBD2
v_call: TRBV4-1
cdr3_aa: CASSQWASGAYEQYF

clone_size: -
j_call: TRBJ2-2
d_call: TRBD1
v_call: TRBV13
cdr3_aa: CASSFPLGTENTGELFF

clone_size: -
j_call: TRBJ2-1
d_call: TRBD2
v_call: TRBV7-9
cdr3_aa: CASSPPSGGYNEQFF

clone_size: -
j_call: TRBJ2-7
d_call: TRBD1
v_call: TRBV19
cdr3_aa: CASSIRDSPYEQYF

clone_size: -
j_call: TRBJ2-7
d_call: TRBD1
v_call: TRBV7-2
cdr3_aa: CASSAGGGGYEQYF

clone_size: once
j_call: TRBJ2-1
d_call: TRBD2
v_call: TRBV7-3
cdr3_aa: CASSPTSGRKEEQFF

clone_size: -
j_call: TRBJ2-1
d_call: TRBD2
v_call: TRBV5-4
cdr3_aa: CASSLSGGRARLYNEQFF

clone_size: -
j_call: TRBJ2-7
d_call: TRBD1
v_call: TRBV4-1
cdr3_aa: CASSLVAAPGQGYYEQYF

clone_size: -
j_call: TRBJ2-2
d_call: TRBD1
v_call: TRBV27
cdr3_aa: CASSLLGTANTGELFF

clone_size: -
j_call: TRBJ1-1
d_call: -
v_call: TRBV27
cdr3_aa: CASSLAVASNTEAFF

clone_size: -
j_call: TRBJ2-3
d_call: TRBD2
v_call: TRBV5-1
cdr3_aa: CASRTSGTDTQYF

clone_size: -
j_call: TRBJ2-1
d_call: TRBD2
v_call: TRBV27
cdr3_aa: CASSLPSGRAIDEQFF

clone_size: -
j_call: TRBJ2-2
d_call: -
v_call: TRBV7-2
cdr3_aa: CASSSRDGYTGELFF

clone_size: -
j_call: TRBJ2-3
d_call: TRBD2
v_call: TRBV28
cdr3_aa: CASTLGLAGGTDTQYF

clone_size: -
j_call: TRBJ2-7
d_call: TRBD2
v_call: TRBV6-6
cdr3_aa: CASSYSGAGVNEQYF

clone_size: once
j_call: TRBJ2-7
d_call: TRBD1
v_call: TRBV19
cdr3_aa: CASSIVQGPYEQYF